The present entry profiles one T cell receptor (beta chain) with its context. This record comes from a study of T cells in Graves' hyperthyroidism and ophthalmopathy. TCR beta CDR3 regions were amplified from RNA transcripts. First-round RT-PCR targeting the TCR CDR3 was performed with the HTBI primer set. TCRdb called the multiplex PCR reads again in MiXCR, with one record for every CDR3 protein. Among about 600,000 distinct CDR3 sequences listed, 14% were seen once. The CDR3 runs 15 residues. Trimming stripped 7 bases from V and 4 bases from J, with 20 bases between. The germline V gene encodes CDR1 SQVTM and CDR2 ANQGSEA.

This rearrangement joins TRBV29-1 to TRBJ2-1, with TRBD2 as a possible D gene (6 bases). This TCR was recovered from a woman aged 18-35 years with Graves' ophthalmopathy. Source material: blood. Here the CDR3 reads CSADAGSPQYNEQFF. The CDR3 nucleotides read TGCAGCGCGGATGCCGGGAGCCCCCAGTACAATGAGCAGTTCTTC.